A single sample gave rise to the 14 T cell receptor beta chains below, sequenced in a study of blood T cell repertoires in COVID-19. Sequencing was performed with immunoSEQ multiplex PCR; in TCRdb, only in-frame clones are kept and a portion is missing. Of about 90,000 clones in the sample, 75% to 90% were seen once. The sequenced material came from peripheral blood. These receptors were taken from a man at least 80 years old with active or convalescent COVID-19.

The chain joins TRBV19 to TRBJ2-7; 7 nucleotides agree with TRBD1. Germline V gene sequence: CDR1 LNHDA, CDR2 SQIVND (reference sequence). With 9 bases clipped from V and 5 bases from J, the junction kept 13 bases outside the gene matches. This CDR3 region has 14 residues. This CDR3 reads CASGPLGGLNEQYF. The CDR3 DNA sequence: TGTGCCAGCGGCCCCCTAGGGGGCCTTAACGAGCAGTACTTC.

The chain recombines TRBV10-3 with TRBJ2-1; 9 bases map to TRBD2. Germline assignment: CDR1 ENHRY and CDR2 SYGVKD. The ends lost 0 bases at V and 11 bases at J; junction bases unmatched: 8. This CDR3 is 15 amino acids long. As DNA, the CDR3 is TGTGCCATCAGTGAGTCGGCTAGCGGGGAATTCAAGCAGTTCTTC. As protein: CAISESASGEFKQFF.

DNA of the CDR3: TGTGCCAGCGGCCCTAGCGGGAGTTTAAGCACAGATACGCAGTATTTT. Protein: CASGPSGSLSTDTQYF. The chain combines TRBV28 with TRBJ2-3; 10 nucleotides align to TRBD2. V shed 8 bases and J 0 bases; nucleotides not matched to a gene: 8. The CDR3 extends over 16 amino acids. CDR1 is MDHEN, CDR2 SYDVKM, per germline.

The chain combines TRBV9 with TRBJ2-1; D ambiguous. This CDR3 is 12 amino acids long. Germline CDR1 and CDR2: SGDLS and YYNGEE. V was shortened by 4 bases and J by 7 bases, with 9 bases between the two germline ends. Here the CDR3 reads CASSPRENEQFF. The CDR3 DNA follows: TGTGCCAGCAGCCCCCGAGAAAATGAGCAGTTCTTC.

The V and J genes are TRBV3-1 (or the pseudogene TRBV3-2) and TRBJ1-2; D call uncertain. CDR3 length equals 16 residues. CDR1 and CDR2 from the germline V gene are LGHDT and YNNKEL (reference sequence). V lost 1 base and J lost 4, with 16 bases in between. As DNA, the CDR3 is TGTGCCAGCAGCCAAGGATCCCGGAGTCTCATCTATGGCTACACCTTC. This codes for CASSQGSRSLIYGYTF.

The CDR3 DNA reads as TGTGCCAGCAGTAAAAACGGACTAGCGGGAAAATACAATGAGCAGTTCTTC. Translation gives CASSKNGLAGKYNEQFF. The chain joins TRBV11-2 to TRBJ2-1, with TRBD2 matching 12 bases. The CDR3 length is 17 residues. Trimming cost V 6 bases and J 4 bases; bases outside gene matches: 10. The germline V gene has CDR1 SGHAT and CDR2 FQNNGV.

V gene TRBV18 combines with J gene TRBJ2-5; D uncertain. CDR3 size: 12 residues. Per germline, CDR1 KGHSH and CDR2 LQKENI. The germline V and J ends were trimmed by 3 bases and 4 bases, with 6 bases remaining between them. The CDR3 bases are TGTGCCAGCTCACCCTCTTTAGAGACCCAGTACTTC. As protein: CASSPSLETQYF.

This chain uses TRBV2 with TRBJ1-5; 8 nucleotides match TRBD1. Germline V gene sequence: CDR1 SNHLY, CDR2 FYNNEI. The V gene end was trimmed by 7 bases and the J gene end by 4 bases; junction bases not matched to a gene: 9. This CDR3 has 15 amino acids. CDR3 DNA sequence: TGTGCCAGCACAGCGGATAGACAGGGGAATCAGCCCCAGCATTTT. Its translation: CASTADRQGNQPQHF.

CDR3 amino acids: CASSFRQGEKLFF. As DNA, the CDR3 is TGTGCCAGCAGCTTTAGGCAGGGTGAAAAACTGTTTTTT. The chain links TRBV7-2 to TRBJ1-4; D perhaps matches TRBD1 (5 bases). Trimming cost V 3 bases and J 7 bases, with 9 bases left between them. Germline-derived CDR1 and CDR2 are SGHTA and FQGNSA. The CDR3 has 13 amino acids.

This chain links TRBV4-2 with TRBJ2-2, with D perhaps matching TRBD2 (5 bases). CDR3 size: 15 residues. V was clipped by 0 bases and J by 2 bases, with 7 bases between them. From germline, CDR1 is LGHNA and CDR2 YNFKEQ. CDR3 in DNA: TGTGCCAGCAGCCAAGACGCGGGTAACACCGGGGAGCTGTTTTTT. As protein: CASSQDAGNTGELFF.

The genes are TRBV6-5 and TRBJ2-7; 7 bases map to TRBD2. V was clipped by 6 bases and J by 4 bases; unmatched bases: 6. CDR3 length equals 13 residues. In germline, CDR1 is MNHEY, CDR2 SVGAGI. DNA for the CDR3: TGTGCCAGCAGGGACTGGGGAGGGTACGAGCAGTACTTC. Its protein is CASRDWGGYEQYF.

The J gene is TRBJ2-1, the V gene TRBV12-3 or TRBV12-4; possibly TRBD2 for D (5 bases). This CDR3 comprises 12 residues. Trimming took 6 bases from V and 5 from J, leaving 8 bases between them. CDR3 loop: CASRTTDNEQFF. In nucleotides, the CDR3 is TGTGCCAGCAGGACTACGGACAATGAGCAGTTCTTC.

The chain couples TRBV7-2 to TRBJ2-3; 9 nucleotides align to TRBD2. Per germline, CDR1 SGHTA and CDR2 FQGNSA. This CDR3 is built from 17 residues. Losses at the gene ends were 1 base for V and 2 bases for J; bases not matched to a gene: 7. The CDR3 bases are TGTGCCAGCAGCTTAGGTCCTAGCGGGACCTTCACAGATACGCAGTATTTT. This encodes CASSLGPSGTFTDTQYF. Filled out from reference TRBV7-2 and TRBJ2-3, the complete variable domain reads GAGVSQSPSNKVTEKGKDVELRCDPISGHTALYWYRQSLGQGLEFLIYFQGNSAPDKSGLPSDRFSAERTGGSVSTLTIQRTQQEDSAVYLCASSLGPSGTFTDTQYFGPGTRLTVL.

V gene TRBV7-2 combines with J gene TRBJ2-1; 7 positions agree with TRBD1. V was pared by 5 bases and J by 10 bases, with 8 bases of the junction left unmatched. The CDR3 is 13 amino acids. Germline V gene data show CDR1 as SGHTA and CDR2 as FQGNSA. CDR3 sequence (DNA): TGTGCCAGCAGCCAAGACAGGGCGAGCGAGCAGTTCTTC. It is translated as CASSQDRASEQFF. Drawing the rest from reference TRBV7-2 and TRBJ2-1, the complete variable domain is GAGVSQSPSNKVTEKGKDVELRCDPISGHTALYWYRQSLGQGLEFLIYFQGNSAPDKSGLPSDRFSAERTGGSVSTLTIQRTQQEDSAVYLCASSQDRASEQFFGPGTRLTVL.